This T cell receptor (beta chain) was sequenced for a study of neurological immune-mediated disorders. TCRdb reprocessed the 5' RACE reads with MiXCR, giving one entry per CDR3 protein. The sample carries some 76,000 distinct CDR3 sequences, 2.5% to 4% recorded once. This clonotype was seen more than once but under ten times. A much larger clone differs by one base, so this may be a read error. Material for sequencing was PBMCs. The clonotype was recovered from a woman in her 50s with multiple sclerosis.

CDR3 DNA: TGTGACAGTAGTATAGATCTTAGGACGCAGTATTTT. Translating it yields CDSSIDLRTQYF. The chain employs TRBV19 and TRBJ2-3; no firm D call. Germline CDR1 reads LNHDA; CDR2 reads SQIVND (reference sequence). The length of the CDR3 is 12 residues.